Below are 26 T cell receptor beta chains sequenced from a single sample in a study of blood T cell repertoires in COVID-19. Clones were sequenced by immunoSEQ multiplex PCR, and TCRdb holds only the in-frame ones, with some missing. Of 25,000 to 30,000 clones listed, over 75% are singletons. Sequenced: peripheral blood. These receptors came from a man aged 65 to 85 with active COVID-19.

This chain uses TRBV27 with TRBJ1-5, with D possibly TRBD1 on 5 matching bases. Trimming shortened V by 4 bases and J by 0 bases, and 13 bases separated the two germline ends. The CDR3 has 16 residues. Germline-derived CDR1 and CDR2 are MNHEY and SMNVEV (reference sequence). The CDR3 protein is CASSSLGRYSNQPQHF. The CDR3 DNA follows: TGTGCCAGCAGTTCCCTGGGGCGTTATAGCAATCAGCCCCAGCATTTT.

The chain recombines TRBV11-3 with TRBJ2-1, with TRBD2 as a possible D gene (5 bases). V lost 0 bases to trimming and J lost 3 bases, with 12 bases between them. CDR1 and CDR2 (germline): SGHNT, YENEEA. CDR3 size: 16 residues. CDR3: CASSLDEGIGYNEQFF. The DNA for the CDR3 is TGTGCCAGCAGCTTAGATGAGGGAATAGGCTACAATGAGCAGTTCTTC.

The chain joins TRBV5-4 to TRBJ1-2; a weak D match, TRBD1 (5 bases). CDR1 and CDR2 (germline): SGHNT, YYREEE (reference sequence). The V gene lost 5 bases and the J gene lost 8 bases, with 13 bases spanning the gap. The CDR3 runs 12 residues. CDR3 DNA sequence: TGTGCCAGCAGGGTCGACAGCCGAGGCTACACCTTC. Protein product: CASRVDSRGYTF.

This clone is medium-sized. This chain links TRBV7-6 with TRBJ2-7; D might be TRBD2 (5 bases). The V gene's germline CDR1 is SGHVS and CDR2 FNYEAQ. The CDR3 is made up of 13 amino acids. Trimming took off 4 bases at V and 4 bases at J, with 11 bases between the two ends. The CDR3 sequence: CASSSSSKYEQYF. The CDR3 region has the DNA TGTGCCAGCAGCTCTTCTAGCAAATACGAGCAGTACTTC. Full variable domain (missing parts from reference TRBV7-6 and TRBJ2-7): GAGVSQSPRYKVTKRGQDVALRCDPISGHVSLYWYRQALGQGPEFLTYFNYEAQQDKSGLPNDRFSAERPEGSISTLTIQRTEQRDSAMYRCASSSSSKYEQYFGPGTRLTVT.

The chain couples TRBV30 to TRBJ1-4; D is undetermined. CDR1 GTSNPN and CDR2 SVGIG come from the germline V gene (reference sequence). The CDR3 runs 16 residues. Trimming shortened V by 0 bases and J by 8 bases, and 19 bases separated the two germline ends. In nucleotides, the CDR3 is TGTGCCTGGAGTGTTCCTAGGCCTGCCGCTAGAGAAAAACTGTTTTTT. Its translation: CAWSVPRPAAREKLFF.

The V gene is TRBV3-1 (or the pseudogene TRBV3-2), the J gene TRBJ1-2; 9 bases are shared with TRBD1. There are 17 residues in the CDR3. In germline, CDR1 is LGHDT, CDR2 YNNKEL (reference sequence). V dropped 4 bases and J dropped 1; count of bases not matched to a gene: 10. In DNA, the CDR3 is TGTGCCAGCAGCCCAACCGGGACAGGGAAAAGTAACTATGGCTACACCTTC. It codes for CASSPTGTGKSNYGYTF.

This chain links TRBV2 with TRBJ1-5, with D possibly matching TRBD1 (6 bases). V lost 4 bases and J 4 bases, leaving 14 bases between the germline ends. CDR1 and CDR2 (germline): SNHLY, FYNNEI. The CDR3 extends over 15 amino acids. The DNA for the CDR3 is TGTGCCAGCAGTGGAGGCGGACAGTCTAATCAGCCCCAGCATTTT. Its protein is CASSGGGQSNQPQHF. Using reference TRBV2 and TRBJ1-5 for the parts outside the CDR3, the full variable domain is EPEVTQTPSHQVTQMGQEVILRCVPISNHLYFYWYRQILGQKVEFLVSFYNNEISEKSEIFDDQFSVERPDGSNFTLKIRSTKLEDSAMYFCASSGGGQSNQPQHFGDGTRLSIL.

This chain connects TRBV29-1 to TRBJ2-3, with a tentative D call TRBD2 (5 bases). The CDR3 spans 13 residues. Germline CDR1 and CDR2: SQVTM and ANQGSEA. Trimming removed 7 bases from V and 6 bases from J, with 17 bases in between. The CDR3 loop reads CSAGGGPYDTQYF. CDR3 coding DNA: TGCAGCGCAGGCGGAGGCCCGTACGATACGCAGTATTTT.

The chain couples TRBV19 to TRBJ1-2; D is possibly TRBD1 (6 bases). Trimming pared 6 bases from V and 4 bases from J, leaving 15 bases between. CDR1 and CDR2 (germline): LNHDA, SQIVND (reference sequence). The CDR3 consists of 14 residues. The CDR3 DNA sequence: TGTGCCAGTAGCGCTACAACAGGGTTCTATGGCTACACCTTC. Translated: CASSATTGFYGYTF.

V usage is TRBV3-1 (or the pseudogene TRBV3-2) and J usage is TRBJ1-6; D is possibly TRBD1 (5 bases). Germline CDR1 is LGHDT and CDR2 is YNNKEL (reference sequence). Trimming stripped 4 bases from V and 5 bases from J, with 9 bases between. The CDR3 is made up of 14 amino acids. The DNA of the CDR3 is TGTGCCAGCAGCCCTAGACAGAATAATTCACCCCTCCACTTT. It yields the protein CASSPRQNNSPLHF.

In this sample, this clone turned up once. The chain couples TRBV9 to TRBJ2-1, with 10 bases fitting TRBD2. V gave up 6 bases and J gave up 10 bases; unmatched junction bases: 13. Germline values: CDR1 SGDLS, CDR2 YYNGEE. This CDR3 is 15 amino acids long. The CDR3 spells CASTVSGGPQSEQFF. DNA for the CDR3: TGTGCCAGCACCGTTAGCGGGGGGCCCCAATCGGAGCAGTTCTTC. The full variable domain, completed using reference TRBV9 and TRBJ2-1, is DSGVTQTPKHLITATGQRVTLRCSPRSGDLSVYWYQQSLDQGLQFLIQYYNGEERAKGNILERFSAQQFPDLHSELNLSSLELGDSALYFCASTVSGGPQSEQFFGPGTRLTVL.

This clone was detected a few times. This chain connects TRBV7-8 to TRBJ2-7; 11 bases align to TRBD1. The CDR3 extends over 15 amino acids. Unmatched junction bases numbered 3, after V lost 0 bases and J lost 5 bases. The germline V gene encodes CDR1 SGHVS and CDR2 FQNEAQ. CDR3 nucleotides: TGTGCCAGCAGCTTAGCGCGGACAGGGGGCGACGAGCAGTACTTC. It translates to CASSLARTGGDEQYF. Supplemented by reference TRBV7-8 and TRBJ2-7, the full variable domain reads GAGVSQSPRYKVAKRGQDVALRCDPISGHVSLFWYQQALGQGPEFLTYFQNEAQLDKSGLPSDRFFAERPEGSVSTLKIQRTQQEDSAVYLCASSLARTGGDEQYFGPGTRLTVT.

The table lists this clone with a few counts. The rearrangement links TRBV6-2 or TRBV6-3 to TRBJ1-1; tentative D call: TRBD1 (6 bases). V was cut by 4 bases and J by 4 bases, with 16 bases left in between. The CDR3 extends over 15 amino acids. Germline V CDR1 and CDR2: MNHEY, SVGEGT. CDR3 residues: CASSSAYREGTEAFF. The CDR3 bases are TGTGCCAGCAGTTCCGCCTACAGGGAAGGCACTGAAGCTTTCTTT.

This chain joins TRBV9 and TRBJ2-3; 9 bases align to TRBD2. The CDR3 is made up of 15 amino acids. The germline V gene has CDR1 SGDLS and CDR2 YYNGEE. The V gene end was trimmed by 4 bases and the J gene end by 0 bases; junction bases not matched to a gene: 3. The CDR3 loop is CASSLSGGSTDTQYF. The DNA of the CDR3 is TGTGCCAGCAGCTTAAGCGGGGGGAGCACAGATACGCAGTATTTT.

This chain joins TRBV28 and TRBJ2-2, with a possible D match to TRBD1 (5 bases). Germline values: CDR1 MDHEN, CDR2 SYDVKM. The CDR3 is made up of 14 amino acids. The germline V and J ends were trimmed by 5 bases and 5 bases, with 12 bases remaining between them. The CDR3 DNA reads as TGTGCCAGCAGTCCCTGGGGCGAGACCGGGGAGCTGTTTTTT. Translating it yields CASSPWGETGELFF.

V usage is TRBV28 and J usage is TRBJ2-7; D is unclear. V lost 2 bases, J lost 4 bases, and 12 bases lay in between. There are 14 residues in the CDR3. The germline gives CDR1 MDHEN, CDR2 SYDVKM. CDR3 loop: CASSLRNFKYEQYF. In nucleotides, the CDR3 is TGTGCCAGCAGTTTACGCAACTTCAAGTACGAGCAGTACTTC.

The rearrangement joins TRBV18 to TRBJ2-7; no firm D call. Looked up from germline, CDR1 is KGHSH and CDR2 is LQKENI. V was cut by 6 bases and J by 3 bases, with 15 bases left in between. This CDR3 region has 14 residues. The CDR3 loop reads CASSQRQIGYEQYF. The DNA for the CDR3 is TGTGCCAGCTCGCAAAGACAAATAGGCTACGAGCAGTACTTC.

This clone turned up a few times. The V gene is TRBV11-2, the J gene TRBJ2-7, with TRBD2 as a possible D gene (5 bases). The CDR3 spans 12 residues. Trimming left V 0 bases short and J 7 bases short, with 7 bases between. The germline V gene encodes CDR1 SGHAT and CDR2 FQNNGV. In DNA form, the CDR3 reads TGTGCCAGCAGCTTAGACAGAGGGGAGCAGTACTTC. This gives the protein CASSLDRGEQYF.

The genes are TRBV2 and TRBJ1-1; unclear D gene. CDR3 length equals 13 residues. Trimming left V 7 bases short and J 1 base short, with 10 bases between. CDR1 is SNHLY and CDR2 is FYNNEI in the germline V gene. CDR3 loop: CASTYSPNTEAFF. CDR3 DNA: TGTGCCAGCACGTACAGCCCGAACACTGAAGCTTTCTTT.

This chain links TRBV5-8 with TRBJ2-2, with a possible D match to TRBD2 (6 bases). The V and J ends lost 0 bases and 1 base respectively, with 7 bases between them. The CDR3 has 15 amino acids. CDR1 SGHTS and CDR2 YDEGEE come from the germline V gene. CDR3 DNA sequence: TGTGCCAGCAGCTTGGAAGCGGGGAACACCGGGGAGCTGTTTTTT. Protein: CASSLEAGNTGELFF.

The chain joins TRBV7-3 to TRBJ2-1; TRBD2 might be the D (6 bases). With 5 bases removed from V and 6 bases from J, the gap between germline ends came to 23 bases. The germline gives CDR1 SGHTA, CDR2 FQGTGA. The CDR3 length is 17 residues. DNA of the CDR3: TGTGCCAGCAGCCCCCAGGGCGGGACCCGGGGCCGCAATGAGCAGTTCTTC. Protein: CASSPQGGTRGRNEQFF.

The chain joins TRBV6-5 to TRBJ2-7, with unresolved D. CDR3 length: 14 residues. The germline V and J ends were trimmed by 10 bases and 2 bases, with 18 bases remaining between them. Germline assignment: CDR1 MNHEY and CDR2 SVGAGI. CDR3 coding DNA: TGTGCCACTCGAGGCGGTGGCTCGGCCTACGAGCAGTACTTC. It translates to CATRGGGSAYEQYF.

The chain couples TRBV30 to TRBJ1-1, with TRBD1 as a possible D gene (6 bases). The CDR3 totals 14 residues. Germline-derived CDR1 and CDR2 are GTSNPN and SVGIG (reference sequence). V was cut by 4 bases and J by 8 bases, with 20 bases left in between. The CDR3 DNA sequence: TGTGCCTGGATTCGCCTCCGGGACATCCCCGAAGCTTTCTTT. This translates into CAWIRLRDIPEAFF.

The chain couples TRBV5-6 to TRBJ2-3; 13 bases line up with TRBD2. Germline values: CDR1 SGHDT, CDR2 YYEEEE. Unmatched junction bases numbered 9, after V lost 1 base and J lost 1 base. The CDR3 length is 19 residues. The CDR3 protein is CASSLYTSGGAYGTDTQYF. DNA of the CDR3: TGTGCCAGCAGCTTGTACACTAGCGGGGGGGCTTACGGCACAGATACGCAGTATTTT.

DNA for the CDR3: TGTGCCAGTAGTATACGACAGGGGCCGGGATACAATGAGCAGTTCTTC. Its translation: CASSIRQGPGYNEQFF. The chain has TRBV19 and TRBJ2-1, with 8 positions matching TRBD1. Trimming took 2 bases from V and 4 from J; bases not matched to a gene: 7. CDR1 is LNHDA, CDR2 SQIVND, per germline (reference sequence). The CDR3 consists of 16 residues. The variable domain in full, with the rest retrieved from reference TRBV19 and TRBJ2-1, is DGGITQSPKYLFRKEGQNVTLSCEQNLNHDAMYWYRQDPGQGLRLIYYSQIVNDFQKGDIAEGYSVSREKKESFPLTVTSAQKNPTAFYLCASSIRQGPGYNEQFFGPGTRLTVL.

This clone came up once. The rearrangement uses TRBV28 and TRBJ1-2; D perhaps matches TRBD1 (6 bases). Between the trimmed V and J ends, which lost 3 bases and 4 bases, there was a span of 9 bases. The CDR3 is 13 residues long. CDR1 MDHEN and CDR2 SYDVKM come from the germline V gene. CDR3 protein: CASSLSGVYGYTF. The CDR3 region has the DNA TGTGCCAGCAGTTTGTCAGGGGTCTATGGCTACACCTTC.